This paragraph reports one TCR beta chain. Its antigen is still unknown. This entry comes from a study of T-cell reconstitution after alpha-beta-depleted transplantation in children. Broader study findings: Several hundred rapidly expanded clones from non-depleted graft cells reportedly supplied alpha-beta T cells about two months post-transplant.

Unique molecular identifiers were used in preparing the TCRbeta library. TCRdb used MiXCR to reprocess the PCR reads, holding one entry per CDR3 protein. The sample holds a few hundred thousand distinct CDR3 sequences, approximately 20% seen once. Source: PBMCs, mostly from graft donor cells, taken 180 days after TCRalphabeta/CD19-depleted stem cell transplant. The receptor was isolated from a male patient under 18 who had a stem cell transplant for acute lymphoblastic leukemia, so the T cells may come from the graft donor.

CDR3 in amino acids: CSARDRMGALSTDTQYF. The CDR3 region has the DNA TGCAGTGCTAGAGATCGCATGGGAGCTCTCAGCACAGATACGCAGTATTTT. The chain recombines TRBV20-1 with TRBJ2-3; D may be TRBD2 (5 bases). Germline loops: CDR1 DFQATT, CDR2 SNEGSKA (reference sequence). The CDR3 extends over 17 amino acids. The V end lost 0 bases, the J end lost 0 bases, and 16 bases lay between the germline ends.